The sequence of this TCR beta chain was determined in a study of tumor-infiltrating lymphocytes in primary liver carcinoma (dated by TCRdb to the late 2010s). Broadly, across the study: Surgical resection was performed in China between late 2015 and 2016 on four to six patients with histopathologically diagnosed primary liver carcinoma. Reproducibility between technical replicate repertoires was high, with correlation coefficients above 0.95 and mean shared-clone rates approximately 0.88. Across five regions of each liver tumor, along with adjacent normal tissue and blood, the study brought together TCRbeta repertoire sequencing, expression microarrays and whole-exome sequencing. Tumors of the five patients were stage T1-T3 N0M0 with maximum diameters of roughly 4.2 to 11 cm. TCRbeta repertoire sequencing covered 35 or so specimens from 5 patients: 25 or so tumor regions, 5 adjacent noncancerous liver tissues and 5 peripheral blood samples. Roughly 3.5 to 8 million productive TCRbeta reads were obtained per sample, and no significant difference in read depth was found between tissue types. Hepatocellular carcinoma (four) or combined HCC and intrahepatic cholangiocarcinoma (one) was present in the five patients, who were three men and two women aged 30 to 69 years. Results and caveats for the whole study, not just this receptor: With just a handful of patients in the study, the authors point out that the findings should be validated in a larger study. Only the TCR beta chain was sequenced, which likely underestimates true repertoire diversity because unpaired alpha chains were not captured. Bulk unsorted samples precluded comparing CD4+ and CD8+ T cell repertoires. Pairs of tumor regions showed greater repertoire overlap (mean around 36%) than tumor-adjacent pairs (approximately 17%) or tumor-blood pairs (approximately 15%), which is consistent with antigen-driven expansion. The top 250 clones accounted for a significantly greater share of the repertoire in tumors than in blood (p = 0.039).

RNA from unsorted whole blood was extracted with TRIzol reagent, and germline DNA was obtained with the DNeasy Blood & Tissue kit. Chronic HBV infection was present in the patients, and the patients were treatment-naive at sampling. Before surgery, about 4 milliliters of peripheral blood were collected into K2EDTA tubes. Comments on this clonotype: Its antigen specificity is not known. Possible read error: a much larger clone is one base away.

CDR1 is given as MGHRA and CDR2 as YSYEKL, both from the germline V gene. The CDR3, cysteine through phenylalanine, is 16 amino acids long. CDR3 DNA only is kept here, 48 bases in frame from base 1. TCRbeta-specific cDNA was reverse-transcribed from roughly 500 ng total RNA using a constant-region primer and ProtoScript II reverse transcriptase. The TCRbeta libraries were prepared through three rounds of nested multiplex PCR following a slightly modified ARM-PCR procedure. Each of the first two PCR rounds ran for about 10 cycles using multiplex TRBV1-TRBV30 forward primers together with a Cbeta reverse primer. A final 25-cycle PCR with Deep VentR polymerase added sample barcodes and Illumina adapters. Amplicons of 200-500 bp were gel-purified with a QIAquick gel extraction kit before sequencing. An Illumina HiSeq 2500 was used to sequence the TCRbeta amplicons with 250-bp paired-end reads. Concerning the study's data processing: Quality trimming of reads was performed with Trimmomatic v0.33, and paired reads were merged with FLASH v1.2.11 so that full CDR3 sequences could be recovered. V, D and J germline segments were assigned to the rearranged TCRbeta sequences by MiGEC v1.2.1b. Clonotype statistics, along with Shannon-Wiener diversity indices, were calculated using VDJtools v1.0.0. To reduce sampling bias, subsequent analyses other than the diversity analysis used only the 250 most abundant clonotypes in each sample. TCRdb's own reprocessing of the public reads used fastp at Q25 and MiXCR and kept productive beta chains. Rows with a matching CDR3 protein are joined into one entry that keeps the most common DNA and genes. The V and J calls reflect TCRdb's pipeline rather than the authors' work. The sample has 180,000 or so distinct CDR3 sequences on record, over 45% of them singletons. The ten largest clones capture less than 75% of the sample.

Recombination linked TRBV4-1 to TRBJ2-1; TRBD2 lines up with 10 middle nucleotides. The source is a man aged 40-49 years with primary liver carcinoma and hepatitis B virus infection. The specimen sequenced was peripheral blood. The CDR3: CASSPILAGSYNKQFF. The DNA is TGCGCCAGCTCCCCAATACTAGCGGGAAGCTACAATAAGCAGTTCTTC.